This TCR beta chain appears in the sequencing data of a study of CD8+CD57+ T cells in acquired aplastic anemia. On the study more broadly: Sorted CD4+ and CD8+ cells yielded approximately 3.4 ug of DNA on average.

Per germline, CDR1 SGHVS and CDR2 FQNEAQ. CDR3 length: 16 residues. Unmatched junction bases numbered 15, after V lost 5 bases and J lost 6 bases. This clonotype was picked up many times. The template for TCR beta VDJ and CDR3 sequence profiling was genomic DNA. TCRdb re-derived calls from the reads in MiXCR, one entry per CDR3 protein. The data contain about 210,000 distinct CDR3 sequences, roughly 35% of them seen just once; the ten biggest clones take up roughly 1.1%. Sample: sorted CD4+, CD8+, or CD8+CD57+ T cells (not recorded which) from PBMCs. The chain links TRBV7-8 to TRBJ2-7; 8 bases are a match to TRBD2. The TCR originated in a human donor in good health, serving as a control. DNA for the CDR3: TGTGCCAGCAGCGCCGGTGGTAGCGGGAACTCTGGCGAGCAGTACTTC. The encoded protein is CASSAGGSGNSGEQYF.